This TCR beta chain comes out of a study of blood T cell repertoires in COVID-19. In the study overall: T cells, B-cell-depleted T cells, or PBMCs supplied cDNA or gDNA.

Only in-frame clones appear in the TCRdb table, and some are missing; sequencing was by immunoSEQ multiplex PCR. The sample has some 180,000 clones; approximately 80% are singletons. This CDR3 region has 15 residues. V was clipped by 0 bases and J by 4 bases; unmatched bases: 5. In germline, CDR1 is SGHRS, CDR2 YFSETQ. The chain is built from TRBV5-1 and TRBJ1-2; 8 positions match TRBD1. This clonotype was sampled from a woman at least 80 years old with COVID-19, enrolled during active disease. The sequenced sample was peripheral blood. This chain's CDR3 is CASSLVGQGPYGYTF. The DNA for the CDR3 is TGCGCCAGCAGCTTGGTAGGACAGGGACCCTATGGCTACACCTTC.